These 10 T cell receptor beta chains were sequenced from one sample in a study of blood T cells in healthy people across ages. Then a second PCR, running about 6 to 12 cycles, was carried out with a sample-barcoded 5' primer and a J-beta primer mix. TCRdb called the 5' RACE reads again in MiXCR, with one record for every CDR3 protein. This table holds about 1.1 million distinct CDR3 sequences, under 40% found once. Sequenced: blood. These receptors were taken from a man between 18 and 29 years old in good health.

This clonotype was seen only a few times. The chain links TRBV4-2 to TRBJ1-5; D gene ambiguous. Germline CDR1 is LGHNA and CDR2 is YNFKEQ. There are 14 residues in the CDR3. With 2 bases removed from V and 6 bases from J, the gap between germline ends came to 11 bases. The CDR3 protein is CASSQPGSSQPQHF. Written as DNA, the CDR3 is TGTGCCAGCAGCCAACCGGGATCCAGTCAGCCCCAGCATTTT.

This clonotype was counted between two and nine times. The chain uses TRBV20-1 and TRBJ2-1, with D maybe TRBD1 (6 bases). Trimming pared 7 bases from V and 0 bases from J, leaving 13 bases between. Looked up from germline, CDR1 is DFQATT and CDR2 is SNEGSKA (reference sequence). The CDR3 contains 14 residues. In DNA, the CDR3 is TGCAGTGGTAGGCAGGACAGCTCCTACAATGAGCAGTTCTTC. Protein: CSGRQDSSYNEQFF.

The genes are TRBV2 and TRBJ1-1; D is unresolved. Germline lookup yields CDR1 SNHLY and CDR2 FYNNEI. V was clipped by 7 bases and J by 0 bases, with 15 bases between them. The CDR3 length is 15 residues. CDR3 nucleotide sequence: TGTGCCAGCAAGAGGGAGCTTAACATGAACACTGAAGCTTTCTTT. As protein: CASKRELNMNTEAFF.

V and J are TRBV12-5 and TRBJ1-4, with D unclear. V was cut by 1 base and J by 5 bases, with 5 bases left in between. CDR1 LGHNT and CDR2 FRNRAP come from the germline V gene. The CDR3 covers 13 residues. CDR3 amino acids: CASGLDLNEKLFF. The CDR3 DNA reads TGTGCTAGTGGTTTGGACCTGAATGAAAAACTGTTTTTT.

The gene calls are TRBV20-1 and TRBJ2-2; 9 bases align to TRBD2. V shed 2 bases, J shed 7 bases, and the junction held 5 bases outside the gene matches. In germline, CDR1 is DFQATT, CDR2 SNEGSKA (reference sequence). CDR3 length: 14 residues. CDR3 sequence: CSARSRGGGGELFF. The CDR3 coding sequence is TGCAGTGCTAGATCGCGGGGGGGCGGCGGGGAGCTGTTTTTT.

The rearrangement uses TRBV6-5 and TRBJ2-1; possibly TRBD1 or TRBD2 for D (5 bases each). The germline gives CDR1 MNHEY, CDR2 SVGAGI. Trimming removed 9 bases from V and 9 bases from J, with 18 bases in between. The CDR3 consists of 13 residues. The CDR3 DNA sequence: TGTGCCAGTAGCCGTATGAGGGGAAGTGAGCAGTTCTTC. The encoded protein is CASSRMRGSEQFF.

In its sample, this clonotype was seen a few times. V usage is TRBV20-1 and J usage is TRBJ2-1; 7 positions match TRBD2. After removal of 3 bases from V and 2 bases from J, the junction contained 7 bases not matched to a gene. The CDR3 has 15 amino acids. In germline, CDR1 is DFQATT, CDR2 SNEGSKA (reference sequence). The CDR3 DNA sequence: TGCAGTGCTAGGACGGGCGGGGGACCCTACAATGAGCAGTTCTTC. Translating it yields CSARTGGGPYNEQFF.

V usage is TRBV2 and J usage is TRBJ1-4; perhaps TRBD1 as D (6 bases). The germline gives CDR1 SNHLY, CDR2 FYNNEI. The CDR3 runs to 16 residues. Trimming took 8 bases from V and 3 from J, leaving 19 bases between them. CDR3 protein: CASSLLSGVANEKLFF. DNA for the CDR3: TGTGCCAGCTCCCTCTTATCAGGGGTGGCTAATGAAAAACTGTTTTTT.

This chain links TRBV20-1 with TRBJ1-1; 7 bases agree with TRBD1. In germline, CDR1 is DFQATT, CDR2 SNEGSKA (reference sequence). Trimming at V came to 2 bases and at J to 0 bases, leaving 3 bases not matched to a gene. CDR3 length: 14 residues. DNA of the CDR3: TGCAGTGCTAGACGGGGACAGTTGAACACTGAAGCTTTCTTT. The encoded protein is CSARRGQLNTEAFF.

This chain links TRBV15 with TRBJ2-3; D call uncertain. This CDR3 spans 18 amino acids. CDR1 and CDR2 (germline): LNHNV, YYDKDF (reference sequence). V was trimmed by 0 bases and J by 1 base, leaving 17 bases between them. The CDR3 DNA reads as TGTGCCACCAGCAGAGATTGGTACCCAGCGAGAGGCACAGATACGCAGTATTTT. Protein sequence: CATSRDWYPARGTDTQYF.